Below, 28 T cell receptor beta chains from the same sample are listed, as sequenced in a study of somatic mutations in cytotoxic T cells in rheumatoid arthritis. The protocol was immunoSEQ multiplex PCR, while the TCRdb copy is restricted to in-frame clones and leaves out a portion. The table lists around 19,000 clones, approximately 74% of them singletons. The sample was CD8+ T cells sorted from blood. Source of these receptors: a man aged 55 to 70 in good health.

In this sample, this clone turned up once. This chain connects TRBV27 to TRBJ2-7; 9 nucleotides agree with TRBD2. The J segment lost 4 bases and the V segment lost 3 bases, leaving 13 bases of the junction unmatched. The CDR3 runs to 17 residues. In germline, CDR1 is MNHEY, CDR2 SMNVEV (reference sequence). The CDR3 region has the DNA TGTGCCAGCAGTTTCCCCAAACTAGCGGGCAAGGGTTACGAGCAGTACTTC. Translated, it gives CASSFPKLAGKGYEQYF.

V gene TRBV27 combines with J gene TRBJ1-2; 8 nucleotides align to TRBD1. The germline V gene has CDR1 MNHEY and CDR2 SMNVEV (reference sequence). This CDR3 is 15 amino acids long. V shed 3 bases, J shed 7 bases, and the junction held 10 bases outside the gene matches. CDR3 DNA sequence: TGTGCCAGCAGTTTTAAATGGACAGGGACTCTTGGCTACACCTTC. Translation: CASSFKWTGTLGYTF.

The V gene is TRBV14, the J gene TRBJ2-7, with TRBD1 matching 8 bases. V was pared by 4 bases and J by 2 bases, with 7 bases of the junction left unmatched. CDR3 length equals 15 residues. Germline CDR1 reads SGHDN; CDR2 reads FVKESK. CDR3 nucleotide sequence: TGTGCCAGCAGCCCAACCCGGACAGGGCCCTACGAGCAGTACTTC. Protein product: CASSPTRTGPYEQYF.

Only one count was recorded for this clone. This chain uses TRBV5-1 with TRBJ2-2; TRBD1 might be the D (5 bases). This CDR3 region has 17 residues. The V gene's germline CDR1 is SGHRS and CDR2 YFSETQ. V lost 0 bases to trimming and J lost 6 bases, with 18 bases between them. CDR3 region: CASSLARAGMYAGELFF. CDR3 DNA sequence: TGCGCCAGCAGCTTGGCCCGGGCAGGGATGTATGCCGGGGAGCTGTTTTTT.

This clone was observed once. The chain employs TRBV19 and TRBJ2-3; D call uncertain. The germline V gene has CDR1 LNHDA and CDR2 SQIVND (reference sequence). Between the trimmed V and J ends, which lost 5 bases and 1 base, there was a span of 7 bases. CDR3 length: 13 residues. The CDR3 nucleotides are TGTGCCAGTAGTGTCGGAGGCACAGATACGCAGTATTTT. Protein product: CASSVGGTDTQYF.

V gene TRBV10-3 combines with J gene TRBJ2-3; perhaps TRBD2 as D (5 bases). V was trimmed by 9 bases and J by 3 bases, leaving 16 bases between them. Per the germline V gene, CDR1 is ENHRY and CDR2 is SYGVKD. The CDR3 runs to 14 residues. CDR3 protein: CAIGAVRETDTQYF. CDR3 nucleotide sequence: TGTGCCATTGGAGCGGTGAGGGAGACAGATACGCAGTATTTT.

The chain couples TRBV19 to TRBJ2-1; maybe TRBD2 (7 bases). V shed 6 bases and J shed 2 bases, with 17 bases lying between them. This CDR3 comprises 16 residues. In germline, CDR1 is LNHDA, CDR2 SQIVND (reference sequence). This CDR3 reads CASSLSGGSTYNEQFF. For the CDR3, the DNA is TGTGCCAGTAGCCTATCGGGGGGCTCCACCTACAATGAGCAGTTCTTC.

This clone was counted only a few times. V is TRBV21-1 and J is TRBJ2-3; TRBD2 is the table's D call and was not checked against the DNA. TRBV21-1 has pseudogene status. There are 15 residues in the CDR3. The CDR3 DNA sequence: TGTGCCAGCAGCCGGACTAGCGGGGCTGCAGATACGCAGTATTTT. Amino acids: CASSRTSGAADTQYF.

The V call is TRBV10-3, the J call TRBJ2-5, with D possibly matching TRBD2 (6 bases). Per the germline V gene, CDR1 is ENHRY and CDR2 is SYGVKD. Trimming shortened V by 2 bases and J by 5 bases, and 9 bases separated the two germline ends. There are 13 residues in the CDR3. This chain's CDR3 is CAISEGGLETQYF. DNA for the CDR3: TGTGCCATCAGTGAGGGAGGGCTGGAGACCCAGTACTTC.

The CDR3 spells CASSRGQNGYTF. The CDR3 coding sequence is TGTGCCAGCAGCCGGGGACAGAATGGCTACACCTTC. This chain connects TRBV27 to TRBJ1-2; TRBD1 agrees at 7 bases. Trimming at V came to 6 bases and at J to 6 bases, leaving 4 bases not matched to a gene. In germline, CDR1 is MNHEY, CDR2 SMNVEV (reference sequence). This CDR3 spans 12 amino acids.

V is TRBV27 and J is TRBJ2-1, with a weak D call TRBD2 (6 bases). Germline lookup yields CDR1 MNHEY and CDR2 SMNVEV (reference sequence). Trimming took off 2 bases at V and 7 bases at J, with 18 bases between the two ends. The CDR3 loop spans 16 amino acids. CDR3 sequence: CASSLPRRTKGNEQFF. In DNA form, the CDR3 reads TGTGCCAGCAGTTTACCCCGAAGGACTAAGGGAAATGAGCAGTTCTTC.

This chain joins TRBV13 and TRBJ2-7, with 8 bases that match TRBD1. Germline assignment: CDR1 PRHDT and CDR2 FYEKMQ (reference sequence). V shed 5 bases, J shed 0 bases, and the junction held 9 bases outside the gene matches. This CDR3 comprises 16 residues. For the CDR3, the DNA is TGTGCCAGCAGCCCCTCAGGGGGCGGGTACTCCTACGAGCAGTACTTC. Protein: CASSPSGGGYSYEQYF.

The chain employs TRBV6-5 and TRBJ1-4, with 8 bases fitting TRBD1. The germline gives CDR1 MNHEY, CDR2 SVGAGI. V lost 4 bases and J lost 8; bases outside the gene matches: 6. This CDR3 has 14 amino acids. CDR3 sequence: CASSLTGEEEKLFF. The CDR3 bases are TGTGCCAGCAGTTTGACAGGGGAAGAGGAAAAACTGTTTTTT.

This clone was detected once. The V gene is TRBV4-3, the J gene TRBJ2-7; the match to TRBD2 covers 7 bases. The CDR3 length is 17 residues. Trimming took 0 bases from V and 0 from J; bases not matched to a gene: 8. Per the germline V gene, CDR1 is LGHNA and CDR2 is YSLEER. The CDR3 bases are TGCGCCAGCAGCCAAGACGCCACTAGCGCAGCCTCCTACGAGCAGTACTTC. Its protein is CASSQDATSAASYEQYF.

V gene TRBV6-5 combines with J gene TRBJ2-5; tentative D call: TRBD1 (5 bases). V shed 6 bases and J shed 2 bases, with 16 bases lying between them. This CDR3 has 15 amino acids. CDR1 is MNHEY and CDR2 is SVGAGI in the germline V gene. This chain's CDR3 is CASSTKGYRQETQYF. The CDR3 DNA reads TGTGCCAGCAGCACGAAGGGGTATCGACAAGAGACCCAGTACTTC.

V is TRBV2 and J is TRBJ2-5; possibly TRBD1 for D (6 bases). In germline, CDR1 is SNHLY, CDR2 FYNNEI. V lost 0 bases and J lost 1, with 12 bases in between. CDR3 length: 16 residues. The CDR3 reads CASSEAAGQSQETQYF. DNA of the CDR3: TGTGCCAGCAGTGAAGCGGCCGGACAGAGCCAAGAGACCCAGTACTTC.

Concerning this clone itself: At one end the junction does not follow the germline gene, possibly because of a read error. The V call is TRBV5-6, the J call TRBJ2-3; D perhaps matches TRBD2 (5 bases). CDR1 and CDR2 (germline): SGHDT, YYEEEE. The CDR3 totals 16 residues. CDR3 in DNA: TGTGCCAGCAGCTCCGTACACCGATCTAGCACAGATACGCAGTGTTTT. The encoded protein is CASSSVHRSSTDTQCF.

In its sample, this clone was seen a few times. This chain uses TRBV13 with TRBJ2-2; the match to TRBD1 covers 12 bases. V shed 4 bases, J shed 5 bases, and the junction held 2 bases outside the gene matches. The germline gives CDR1 PRHDT, CDR2 FYEKMQ (reference sequence). The length of the CDR3 is 15 residues. The CDR3 region is CASSSGQGATGELFF. CDR3 in DNA: TGTGCCAGCAGCTCGGGACAGGGGGCGACCGGGGAGCTGTTTTTT.

This clone has just a few counts. This chain joins TRBV5-6 and TRBJ2-1, with 7 bases that match TRBD2. The CDR3 has 16 residues. V shed 1 base, J shed 6 bases, and the junction held 10 bases outside the gene matches. Germline CDR1 reads SGHDT; CDR2 reads YYEEEE. DNA for the CDR3: TGTGCCAGCAGCTTGAGGCTGGCGGGAGCCGGCAATGAGCAGTTCTTC. This sequence encodes CASSLRLAGAGNEQFF.

The chain carries TRBV9 and TRBJ2-3; D might be TRBD2 (7 bases). V gave up 0 bases and J gave up 0 bases, with 17 bases separating them. Germline CDR1 SGDLS, CDR2 YYNGEE. There are 18 residues in the CDR3. The CDR3 DNA sequence: TGTGCCAGCAGCGTAGAAGGGGGAGGGGTTCCTAGCACAGATACGCAGTATTTT. Encoded protein: CASSVEGGGVPSTDTQYF.

The V call is TRBV9, the J call TRBJ1-3, with D possibly being TRBD1 (6 bases). There are 15 residues in the CDR3. Looked up from germline, CDR1 is SGDLS and CDR2 is YYNGEE. V was trimmed by 0 bases and J by 4 bases, leaving 11 bases between them. The CDR3 reads CASSVGVGAGNTIYF. CDR3 sequence (DNA): TGTGCCAGCAGCGTAGGGGTGGGGGCCGGAAACACCATATATTTT.

J is TRBJ1-1 and V is TRBV9; no firm D call. The germline CDR1 and CDR2 sequences are SGDLS and YYNGEE. Between the trimmed V and J ends, which lost 2 bases and 1 base, there was a span of 6 bases. The CDR3 is 13 residues long. In DNA, the CDR3 is TGTGCCAGCAGCGTGAGCGCGAACACTGAAGCTTTCTTT. Its translation is CASSVSANTEAFF. The full variable domain, completed using reference TRBV9 and TRBJ1-1, is DSGVTQTPKHLITATGQRVTLRCSPRSGDLSVYWYQQSLDQGLQFLIQYYNGEERAKGNILERFSAQQFPDLHSELNLSSLELGDSALYFCASSVSANTEAFFGQGTRLTVV.

The rearrangement links TRBV29-1 to TRBJ2-5, with 8 bases lining up with TRBD2. This CDR3 is 15 amino acids long. V lost 2 bases to trimming and J lost 0 bases; unmatched junction nucleotides: 5. Per germline, CDR1 SQVTM and CDR2 ANQGSEA. This chain's CDR3 is CSVEPGLEYQETQYF. For the CDR3, the DNA is TGCAGCGTTGAACCGGGACTAGAGTACCAAGAGACCCAGTACTTC.

This clone was counted only a few times. The CDR3 spells CASSSSTGSSSYEQYF. The CDR3 bases are TGTGCCAGCAGTTCCTCGACAGGGTCAAGCTCCTACGAGCAGTACTTC. The genes are TRBV6-5 and TRBJ2-7, with 7 bases matching TRBD1. Germline CDR1 is MNHEY and CDR2 is SVGAGI. The CDR3 runs 16 residues. V was clipped by 4 bases and J by 0 bases; unmatched bases: 9.

The V call is TRBV5-6, the J call TRBJ2-7, with 7 bases identical to TRBD2. Germline CDR1 and CDR2: SGHDT and YYEEEE. Germline trimming cut 4 bases from V and 5 bases from J; bases unmatched to any gene: 9. This CDR3 is 14 amino acids long. CDR3 amino acids: CASSRAGLPHEQYF. In nucleotides, the CDR3 is TGTGCCAGCAGCCGGGCGGGACTACCACACGAGCAGTACTTC.

With regard to this clone: The germline gene is not matched at one end of the junction; a read error may be the cause. The rearrangement uses TRBV7-7 and TRBJ2-1; 16 nucleotides align to TRBD2. Germline assignment: CDR1 SSHAT and CDR2 FNYEAQ (reference sequence). There are 17 residues in the CDR3. The DNA of the CDR3 is TGTGCTAGCAGCTTAAGGGGACTAGCGGGAGGGATGGATGAGCAGTTCTTC. Its translation: CASSLRGLAGGMDEQFF.

The chain combines TRBV6-5 with TRBJ2-3, with D perhaps TRBD2 (7 bases). The germline V and J ends were trimmed by 1 base and 4 bases, with 15 bases remaining between them. The CDR3 extends over 16 amino acids. The V gene's germline CDR1 is MNHEY and CDR2 SVGAGI. The CDR3 reads CASSYLGGGDADTQYF. Written as DNA, the CDR3 is TGTGCCAGCAGTTACTTGGGGGGGGGCGATGCAGATACGCAGTATTTT.

The chain combines TRBV4-1 with TRBJ2-7; D might be TRBD1 (6 bases). Trimming removed 3 bases at V and 0 bases at J, with 18 bases between. The CDR3 covers 17 residues. Germline V CDR1 and CDR2: MGHRA, YSYEKL. The DNA for the CDR3 is TGCGCCAGCAGCCATTCTGGTAGCAGGGGTCTCTCCTACGAGCAGTACTTC. This encodes CASSHSGSRGLSYEQYF.